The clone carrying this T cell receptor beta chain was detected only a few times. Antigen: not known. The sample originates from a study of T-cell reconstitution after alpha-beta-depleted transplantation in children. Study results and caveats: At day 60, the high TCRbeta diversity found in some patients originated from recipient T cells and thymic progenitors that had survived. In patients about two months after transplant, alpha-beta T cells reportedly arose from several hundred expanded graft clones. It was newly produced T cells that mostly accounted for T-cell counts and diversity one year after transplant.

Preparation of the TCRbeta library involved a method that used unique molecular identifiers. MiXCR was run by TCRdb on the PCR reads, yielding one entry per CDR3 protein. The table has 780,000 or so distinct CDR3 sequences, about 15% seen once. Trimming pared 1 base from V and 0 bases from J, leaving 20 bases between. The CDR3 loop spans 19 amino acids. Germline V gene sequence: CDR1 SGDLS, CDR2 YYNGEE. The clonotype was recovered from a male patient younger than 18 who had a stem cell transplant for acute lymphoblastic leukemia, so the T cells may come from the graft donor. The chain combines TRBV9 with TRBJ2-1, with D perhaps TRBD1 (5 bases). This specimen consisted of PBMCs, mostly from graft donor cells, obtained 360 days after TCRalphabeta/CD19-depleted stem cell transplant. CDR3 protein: CASSVTLAAGASSYNEQFF. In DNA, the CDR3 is TGTGCCAGCAGCGTAACTCTCGCGGCTGGGGCAAGCTCCTACAATGAGCAGTTCTTC.